The rows below give T cell receptor beta chains drawn from one sample of a study of blood T cell repertoires in COVID-19. The method was immunoSEQ multiplex PCR; TCRdb's version includes in-frame clones alone and lacks a portion of them. The sample shows more than 200,000 clones, 87% of them seen only once. Sequencing was carried out using PBMCs or T cells enriched from blood (not recorded which). Receptors were obtained from a woman between 25 and 40 years old with acute COVID-19. The CDR3 runs from the conserved cysteine through the conserved F or W. The order of the fields is D gene, J gene, V gene, clone size, CDR3 DNA, CDR3 protein. D genes are given only for firm matches. Size values are once, few and many counts, or a class for expanded clones, and some rows have none.

. TRBJ1-5 TRBV19 few TGTGCCAGTAGTATAAGCGGGGGCTACCACTACTTATACTACAATTATAGCAATCAGCCCCAGCATTTT CASSISGGYHYLYYNYSNQPQHF
. TRBJ2-1 TRBV29-1 . TGCAGCGTTTGGACAGAAAACAATGAGCAGTTCTTC CSVWTENNEQFF
. TRBJ2-3 TRBV9 . TGTGCCAGCAGCGTAGAGGCGGTGAGCACAGATACGCAGTATTTT CASSVEAVSTDTQYF
. TRBJ1-1 TRBV3-1/TRBV3-2 . TGTGCCAGCAGCCCCCAAAGGGGAGGGGGCACTGAAGCTTTCTTT CASSPQRGGGTEAFF
TRBD1 TRBJ1-5 TRBV7-2 . TGTGCCAGCAGCCCTCGACAGGGGGCGAGTCAGCCCCAGCATTTT CASSPRQGASQPQHF
TRBD1 TRBJ1-5 TRBV18 few TGTGCCAGCTCACCAGGACAGGATCAGCCCCAGCATTTT CASSPGQDQPQHF
. TRBJ2-7 TRBV27 . TGTGCCAGCAGTTCACGGACAGAAAGACTACCCTACGAGCAGTACTTC CASSSRTERLPYEQYF
TRBD2 TRBJ2-2 TRBV5-8 . TGTGCCAGCAGCTTGGCTGGGACTAGCGGCACCGGGGAGCTGTTTTTT CASSLAGTSGTGELFF
. TRBJ2-2 TRBV7-2 . TGTGCCAGCGGACGAGCGGAGAACACCGGGGAGCTGTTTTTT CASGRAENTGELFF
TRBD1 TRBJ2-7 TRBV19 . TGTGCCAGTACCCCGGGACAGGGGTCCTACGAGCAGTACTTC CASTPGQGSYEQYF
TRBD1 TRBJ1-5 TRBV10-2 . TGCGCCAGCCGTTTCGAGGGGGCGGGTCAGCCCCAGCATTTT CASRFEGAGQPQHF
. TRBJ2-1 TRBV6-1 once TGTGCCAGCAGTGCAGGAGGACTCGGTGGTAACAATGAGCAGTTCTTC CASSAGGLGGNNEQFF
. TRBJ1-4 TRBV14 . TGTGCCAGCAGCCCCCGGACAGATGAAAAACTGTTTTTT CASSPRTDEKLFF
. TRBJ1-5 TRBV5-5 . TGTGCCAGCAGCTCCCACTGGGGGGTTGTGTATCAGCCCCAGCATTTT CASSSHWGVVYQPQHF
. TRBJ2-6 TRBV19 . TGTGCCAGTAGTCCAGAGACACGAAGGTCCGTGCGTGGGGCCAACGTCCTGACTTTC CASSPETRRSVRGANVLTF
TRBD1 TRBJ2-7 TRBV6-5 . TGTGCCAGCAGTTACTCCGGGGACAGGGGTTTCTACGAGCAGTACTTC CASSYSGDRGFYEQYF
TRBD1 TRBJ1-4 TRBV19 once TGTGCCAGTAACGGTGGGACAGGGGGTGAAAAACTGTTTTTT CASNGGTGGEKLFF
. TRBJ2-5 TRBV10-3 . TGTGCCATCAACGGACAGAAAGAGACCCAGTACTTC CAINGQKETQYF
. TRBJ1-6 TRBV14 . TGTGCCAGCAGCCAAGTCCCGATAGCAGGGGTTAATTCACCCCTCCACTTT CASSQVPIAGVNSPLHF
. TRBJ2-5 TRBV4-2 . TGTGCCAGCAGCCAAGAACGGGATCAAGAGACCCAGTACTTC CASSQERDQETQYF
TRBD2 TRBJ2-1 TRBV28 . TGTGCCAGCAGCATGGGCCTAGCGGGGGGGACAACCTACAATGAGCAGTTCTTC CASSMGLAGGTTYNEQFF
TRBD1 TRBJ1-4 TRBV5-1 . TGCGCCAGCAGCTACTCCGGGACAGAAAATGAAAAACTGTTTTTT CASSYSGTENEKLFF
TRBD2 TRBJ2-1 TRBV7-8 . TGTGCCAGCAGCTTAAGGACTAGCCTATACAATGAGCAGTTCTTC CASSLRTSLYNEQFF
. TRBJ2-7 TRBV28 few TGTGCCAGCAGTTTTCTGCCAGGTCACTACGAGCAGTACTTC CASSFLPGHYEQYF
. TRBJ1-2 TRBV27 . TGTGCCAGCAGTCCCCCCGGGAACAGGGCCCGCTATGGCTACACCTTC CASSPPGNRARYGYTF
. TRBJ2-5 TRBV5-1 . TGCGCCAGCAGCCCCAGGGGCGGGGAGACCCAGTACTTC CASSPRGGETQYF
. TRBJ2-1 TRBV9 . TGTGCCAGCAGCGTAGGAGGAGAGGCATACAATGAGCAGTTCTTC CASSVGGEAYNEQFF
. TRBJ2-4 TRBV19 . TGTGCCAGTAGTATCCGTAGGGGAATAGCCAAAAACATTCAGTACTTC CASSIRRGIAKNIQYF
. TRBJ1-2 TRBV19 . TGTGCCAGTAGTATATACTTAGAAGCTAACTATGGCTACACCTTC CASSIYLEANYGYTF
. TRBJ2-7 TRBV7-9 . TGTGCCAGCAGCTTAGGCCCCACCGGGGCCTACGAGCAGTACTTC CASSLGPTGAYEQYF
TRBD2 TRBJ2-7 TRBV4-1 . TGCGCCAGCAGCCAACGTGGACAGTCAGGACTAGCGGTTACCTACTACGAGCAGTACTTC CASSQRGQSGLAVTYYEQYF
TRBD1 TRBJ1-2 TRBV11-2 few TGTGCCAGCAGCTTAGGGACAGGTGATGGCTACACCTTC CASSLGTGDGYTF
TRBD1 TRBJ1-1 TRBV2 . TGTGCCAGCAGTGCTCGGGACAGTCGAGCGGCTGAAGCTTTCTTT CASSARDSRAAEAFF
. TRBJ2-1 TRBV2 . TGTGCCATTCCCCCGCGCCGGACAGACTACAATGAGCAGTTCTTC CAIPPRRTDYNEQFF
TRBD2 TRBJ2-5 TRBV2 . TGTGCCAGCAGTGACCCCAAAACGCTAGCGGTTCAAGAGACCCAGTACTTC CASSDPKTLAVQETQYF
TRBD1 TRBJ2-5 TRBV11-2 once TGTGCCAGCAGCTCCCGGGACAGGGGACAAGAGACCCAGTACTTC CASSSRDRGQETQYF